This entry is about one TCR beta chain. This clonotype showed up many times. Its antigen is currently not known. Within one base of it there is no much larger clone, and no base qualities were kept. This sample is drawn from a study of glioma-infiltrating T cells (dated by TCRdb to the mid-2010s). With regard to the full study: Glioma tissue, non-neoplastic brain tissue and matched peripheral blood mononuclear cells were used as sources from which TCR alpha- and beta-chain repertoires were sequenced. To measure how far tissue and blood T-cell populations diverged, each tissue-infiltrating repertoire was compared against the peripheral blood repertoire of the same patient. The paired cohort was made up of three low-grade glioma patients, eight primary glioblastoma patients and three non-glioma patients who contributed non-neoplastic brain tissue.

The iRepertoire nested amplicon-rescue multiplex PCR (arm-PCR) platform was used to amplify TCR alpha and beta CDR3 regions from RNA. For one-step reverse transcription and amplification, about 85-450 ng of tissue mRNA or PBMC total RNA was used as input. After bead purification, a secondary multiplex PCR added Illumina adapters, and libraries were gel-purified between 200 and 400 bp. The libraries contained internal 6-nucleotide barcodes that were used for demultiplexing. Sequencing of libraries was performed on an Illumina MiSeq with 2x220 or 2x250 nucleotide paired-end reads. As for the authors' bioinformatics: Paired reads were merged with FLASH 1.2.11 and aligned to the GRCh37 human genome with BWA-MEM before extracting TRA and TRB reads. An IMGT-derived reference of cassette sequences and CDR3 motifs, with pseudogenes included, was used for V and J assignment. Reads were translated in three frames, and productive CDR3s were defined as those with a C...FGXG motif and no stop codons. Clonotypes were defined as unique combinations of V-J cassette pair and CDR3 amino acid sequence. Filtering of reads was based on Hamming distance, with the threshold set by the sequence error rate of each sample in mapped regions. TCRdb applied fastp at Q25 and MiXCR to the public reads, then kept only in-frame beta chains. Under each unique CDR3 protein, matching rows form one entry showing the most common genes and DNA. TCRdb, not the authors, supplied the V and J calls. In this sample the table shows over 100,000 distinct CDR3 sequences, around a quarter of which occur a single time. The top ten hold 35% of the sample.

The CDR3 measures 16 amino acids from cysteine to phenylalanine. The DNA shown is the 48-base CDR3, in frame from base 1. For CDR1 and CDR2, the germline V gene (reference sequence) lists LNHDA and SQIVND. V is cut back by 10 bases and J by 2 bases, with 13 bases in the junction unmatched. Broad study findings and their caveats: VJ-independent divergence between tissue and blood was below expectation in non-neoplastic patients but above expectation in all gliomas, especially low-grade gliomas. Only a very small number of CDR3 sequences turned up in both tissue and blood, a result put down to high CDR3 diversity combined with limited sampling. The group comparisons were based on small numbers of patients: three non-neoplastic, three low-grade glioma and about eight glioblastoma patients.

Sequenced material: glioma tissue, nonneoplastic brain tissue, or PBMCs (not recorded which). The clonotype originates from a human donor with low-grade glioma or glioblastoma, undergoing nonglioma brain surgery, or in good health (not recorded which). Rearrangement joined TRBV19 to TRBJ1-5; the central 8 bases match TRBD1. CDR3 loop: CATGGRGLAGNQPQHF. In nucleotide form, the sequence is TGTGCCACCGGTGGCAGGGGGCTTGCGGGCAATCAGCCCCAGCATTTT.